This T cell receptor beta chain was sequenced in a study of radiation and T cells in renal cell carcinoma. Germline lookup yields CDR1 SGHRS and CDR2 YFSETQ. J lost 11 bases, V lost 0 bases, and 7 bases had no gene match. CDR3 length: 13 residues. Clones were sequenced by immunoSEQ multiplex PCR, and TCRdb holds only the in-frame ones, with some missing. The repertoire includes about 130,000 clones, roughly 80% of them detected once, and approximately 3% sits in the top ten. Time point defined: baseline pretreatment blood. Treatment specified: 15 Gy SBRT to primary tumor, nephrectomy 4 weeks later. The V gene is TRBV5-1, the J gene TRBJ2-7, with 8 bases that match TRBD1. The receptor was isolated from a woman between 55 and 75 years old with renal cell carcinoma. This sample comprised blood, obtained from a patient whose treatment included radiotherapy and nephrectomy. CDR3 sequence reads: CASSLARDRYEYF. DNA of the CDR3: TGCGCCAGCAGCTTGGCGAGGGACAGGTACGAGTACTTC.